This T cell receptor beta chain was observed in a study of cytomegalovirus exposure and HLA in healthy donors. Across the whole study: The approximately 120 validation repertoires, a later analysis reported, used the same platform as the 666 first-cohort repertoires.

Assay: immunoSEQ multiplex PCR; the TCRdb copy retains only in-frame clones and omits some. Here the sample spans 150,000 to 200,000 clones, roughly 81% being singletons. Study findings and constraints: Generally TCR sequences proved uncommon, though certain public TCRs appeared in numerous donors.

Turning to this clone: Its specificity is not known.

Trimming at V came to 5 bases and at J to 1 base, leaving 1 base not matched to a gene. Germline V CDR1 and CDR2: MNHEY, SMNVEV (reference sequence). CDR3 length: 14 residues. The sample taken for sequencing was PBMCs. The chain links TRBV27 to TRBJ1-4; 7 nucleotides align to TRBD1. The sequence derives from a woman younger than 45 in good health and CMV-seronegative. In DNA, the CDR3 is TGTGCCAGCAGTAGACAGGGAACTAATGAAAAACTGTTTTTT. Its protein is CASSRQGTNEKLFF. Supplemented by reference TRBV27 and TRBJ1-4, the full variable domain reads EAQVTQNPRYLITVTGKKLTVTCSQNMNHEYMSWYRQDPGLGLRQIYYSMNVEVTDKGDVPEGYKVSRKEKRNFPLILESPSPNQTSLYFCASSRQGTNEKLFFGSGTQLSVL.